This paragraph reports one TCR beta chain. The antigen is unknown. Produced via immunoSEQ multiplex PCR; TCRdb's table is partial and in-frame only. This sample carries 100,000 to 150,000 clones, roughly nine tenths of them seen once, and the ten largest clones take more than 2.5%. Germline CDR1 and CDR2: ENHRY and SYGVKD. This CDR3 region has 15 residues. V lost 7 bases to trimming and J lost 6 bases, with 22 bases between them. The data belong to a study of T cell responses to AZD1222 COVID-19 vaccine. Across the whole study: Timing groups of about 4 and about 12 weeks for second doses were pooled. General observations from the study: There were mostly white British donors and more females than males, and clonal diversity was possibly underestimated. Variant regions that are unmutated are reportedly the target of nearly half of spike-specific TCRs.

The V gene is TRBV10-3, the J gene TRBJ2-7; D might be TRBD2 (7 bases). The TCR sequence derives from an adult in good health. The input for sequencing was peripheral blood, taken on day 0 of AZD1222 vaccination. In DNA, the CDR3 is TGTGCCATCAAAAGGGGCTCGGGGGGCGAGAGCGAGCAGTACTTC. It yields the protein CAIKRGSGGESEQYF.